The clone carrying this TCR beta chain has only a few counts. Its target is unknown. In the PCR, 60 Vbeta and 13 Jbeta primers were used. Assay used: immunoSEQ multiplex PCR; TCRdb lists only in-frame clones, some missing. Of about 180,000 clones listed, 76% were seen once; the top ten hold roughly 1.6%. This sample was taken from a study of cytomegalovirus exposure and HLA in healthy donors. Study as a whole: Prior work identified around 120 million unique TCR beta sequences in 150 million to 200 million T cells. Regarding the study as a whole: As a later analysis revealed, most CMV-associated TCR beta chains appeared HLA-restricted. Later analysis demonstrated an association between a missense DCLRE1C variant and TCR beta V- and J-gene trimming.

This CDR3 has 14 amino acids. V dropped 1 base and J dropped 4 bases, with 11 bases sitting between them. Germline CDR1 is SGDLS and CDR2 is YYNGEE. The chain has TRBV9 and TRBJ2-5; maybe TRBD1 (5 bases). Sequenced sample: PBMCs. This TCR was recovered from a man aged 18-30 years in good health and CMV-seronegative. CDR3 sequence: CASSVTARGETQYF. In DNA form, the CDR3 reads TGTGCCAGCAGCGTAACGGCTAGGGGAGAGACCCAGTACTTC. Drawing the rest from reference TRBV9 and TRBJ2-5, the complete variable domain is DSGVTQTPKHLITATGQRVTLRCSPRSGDLSVYWYQQSLDQGLQFLIQYYNGEERAKGNILERFSAQQFPDLHSELNLSSLELGDSALYFCASSVTARGETQYFGPGTRLLVL.